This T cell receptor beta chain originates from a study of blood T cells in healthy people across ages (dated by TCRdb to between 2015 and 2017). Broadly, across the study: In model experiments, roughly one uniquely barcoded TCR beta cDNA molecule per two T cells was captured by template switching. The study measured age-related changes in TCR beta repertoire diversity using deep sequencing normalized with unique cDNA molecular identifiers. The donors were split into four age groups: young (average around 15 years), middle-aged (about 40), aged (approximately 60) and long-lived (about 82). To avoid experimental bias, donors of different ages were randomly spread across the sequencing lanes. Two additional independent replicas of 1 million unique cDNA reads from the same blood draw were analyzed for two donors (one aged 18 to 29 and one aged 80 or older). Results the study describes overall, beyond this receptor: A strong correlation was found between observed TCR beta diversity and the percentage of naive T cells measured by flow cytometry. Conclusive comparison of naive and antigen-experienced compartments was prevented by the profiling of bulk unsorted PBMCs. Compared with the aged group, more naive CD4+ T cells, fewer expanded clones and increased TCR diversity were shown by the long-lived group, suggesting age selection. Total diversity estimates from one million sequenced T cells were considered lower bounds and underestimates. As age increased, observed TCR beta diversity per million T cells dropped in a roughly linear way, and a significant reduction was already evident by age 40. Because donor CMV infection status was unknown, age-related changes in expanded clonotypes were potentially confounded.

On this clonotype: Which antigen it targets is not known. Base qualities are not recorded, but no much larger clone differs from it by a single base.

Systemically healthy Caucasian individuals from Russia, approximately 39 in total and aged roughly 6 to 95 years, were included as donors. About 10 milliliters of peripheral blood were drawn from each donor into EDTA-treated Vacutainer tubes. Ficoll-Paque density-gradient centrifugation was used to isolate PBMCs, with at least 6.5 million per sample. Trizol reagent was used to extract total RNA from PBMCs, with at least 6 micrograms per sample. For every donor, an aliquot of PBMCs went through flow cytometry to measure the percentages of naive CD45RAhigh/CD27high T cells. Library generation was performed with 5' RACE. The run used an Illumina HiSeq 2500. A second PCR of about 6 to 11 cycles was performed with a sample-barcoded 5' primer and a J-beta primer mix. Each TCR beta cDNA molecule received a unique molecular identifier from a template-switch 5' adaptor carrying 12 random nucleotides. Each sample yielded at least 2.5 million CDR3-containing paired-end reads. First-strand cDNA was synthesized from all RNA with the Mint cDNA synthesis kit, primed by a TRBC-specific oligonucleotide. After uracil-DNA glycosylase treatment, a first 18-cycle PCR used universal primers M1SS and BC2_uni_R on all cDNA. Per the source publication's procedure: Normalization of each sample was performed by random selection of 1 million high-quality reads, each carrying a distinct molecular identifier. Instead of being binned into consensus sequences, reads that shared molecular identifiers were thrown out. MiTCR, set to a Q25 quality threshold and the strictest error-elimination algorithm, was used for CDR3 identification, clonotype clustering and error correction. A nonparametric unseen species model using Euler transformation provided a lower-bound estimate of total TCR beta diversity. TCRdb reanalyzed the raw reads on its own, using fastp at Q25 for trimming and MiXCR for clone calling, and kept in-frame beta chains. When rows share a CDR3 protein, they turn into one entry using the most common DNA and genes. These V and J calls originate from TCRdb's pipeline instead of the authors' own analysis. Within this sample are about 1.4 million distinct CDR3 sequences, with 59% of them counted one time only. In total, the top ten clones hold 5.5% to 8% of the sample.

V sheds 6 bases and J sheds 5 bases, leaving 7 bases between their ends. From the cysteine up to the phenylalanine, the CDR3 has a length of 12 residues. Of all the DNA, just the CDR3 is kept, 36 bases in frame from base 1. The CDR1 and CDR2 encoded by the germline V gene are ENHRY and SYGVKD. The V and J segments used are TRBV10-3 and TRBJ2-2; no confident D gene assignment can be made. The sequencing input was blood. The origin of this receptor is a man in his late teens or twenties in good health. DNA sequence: TGTGCCATCAGATTACAGACCGGGGAGCTGTTTTTT. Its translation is CAIRLQTGELFF.